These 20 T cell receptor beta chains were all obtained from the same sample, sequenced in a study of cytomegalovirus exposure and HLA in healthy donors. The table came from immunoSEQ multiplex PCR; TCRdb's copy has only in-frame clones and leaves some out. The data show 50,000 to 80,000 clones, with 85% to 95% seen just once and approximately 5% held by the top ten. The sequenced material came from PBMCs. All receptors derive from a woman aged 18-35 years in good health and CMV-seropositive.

This CDR3 is CASSPLAGTTGELFF. In DNA, the CDR3 is TGTGCCAGCAGCCCACTAGCGGGTACGACCGGGGAGCTGTTTTTT. V usage is TRBV11-3 and J usage is TRBJ2-2, with 9 bases aligning to TRBD2. This CDR3 is 15 amino acids long. Germline loops: CDR1 SGHNT, CDR2 YENEEA. Trimming took 5 bases from V and 5 from J; bases not matched to a gene: 6. The full variable domain, in which reference TRBV11-3 and TRBJ2-2 provide the parts outside the CDR3, is EAGVVQSPRYKIIEKKQPVAFWCNPISGHNTLYWYLQNLGQGPELLIRYENEEAVDDSQLPKDRFSAERLKGVDSTLKIQPAELGDSAVYLCASSPLAGTTGELFFGEGSRLTVL.

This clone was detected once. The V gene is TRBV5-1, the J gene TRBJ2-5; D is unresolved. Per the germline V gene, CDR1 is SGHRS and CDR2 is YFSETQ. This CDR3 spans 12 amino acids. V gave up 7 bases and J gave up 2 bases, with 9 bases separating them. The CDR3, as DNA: TGCGCCAGCGGTCGCAGTCAAGAGACCCAGTACTTC. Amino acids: CASGRSQETQYF.

CDR3: CASSLEEWQPQHF. The CDR3 nucleotides read TGTGCCAGCAGCTTGGAAGAGTGGCAGCCCCAGCATTTT. The chain has TRBV5-5 and TRBJ1-5, with D uncertain. The CDR3 sequence is 13 residues long. V lost 0 bases, J lost 7 bases, and 8 bases lay in between. Germline V gives CDR1 SGHKS, CDR2 YYEKEE (reference sequence). Full variable domain (outside the CDR3, taken from reference TRBV5-5 and TRBJ1-5): DAGVTQSPTHLIKTRGQQVTLRCSPISGHKSVSWYQQVLGQGPQFIFQYYEKEERGRGNFPDRFSARQFPNYSSELNVNALLLGDSALYLCASSLEEWQPQHFGDGTRLSIL.

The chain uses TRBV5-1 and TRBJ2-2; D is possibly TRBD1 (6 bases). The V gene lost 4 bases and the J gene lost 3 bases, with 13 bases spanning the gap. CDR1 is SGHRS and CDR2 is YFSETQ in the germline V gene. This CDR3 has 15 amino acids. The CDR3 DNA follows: TGCGCCAGCAGCCCCCGGACAGACCACACCGGGGAGCTGTTTTTT. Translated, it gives CASSPRTDHTGELFF.

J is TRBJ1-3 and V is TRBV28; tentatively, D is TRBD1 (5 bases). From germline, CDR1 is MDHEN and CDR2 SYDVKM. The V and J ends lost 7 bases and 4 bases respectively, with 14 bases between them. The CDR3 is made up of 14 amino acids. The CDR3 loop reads CASTSPGSGNTIYF. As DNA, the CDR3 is TGTGCCAGCACCTCCCCAGGGTCGGGAAACACCATATATTTT.

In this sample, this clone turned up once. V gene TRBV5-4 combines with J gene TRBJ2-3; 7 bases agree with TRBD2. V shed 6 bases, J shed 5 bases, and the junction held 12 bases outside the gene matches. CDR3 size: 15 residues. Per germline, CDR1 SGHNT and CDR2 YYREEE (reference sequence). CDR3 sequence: CASTTRRGGLDTQYF. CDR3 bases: TGTGCCAGCACCACACGGCGGGGAGGGCTAGATACGCAGTATTTT.

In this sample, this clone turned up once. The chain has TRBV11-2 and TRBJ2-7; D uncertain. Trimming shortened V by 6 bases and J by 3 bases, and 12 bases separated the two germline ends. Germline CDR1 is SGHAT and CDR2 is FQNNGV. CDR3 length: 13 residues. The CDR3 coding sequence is TGTGCCAGCAGTCCCACGGGTAACTACGAGCAGTACTTC. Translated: CASSPTGNYEQYF. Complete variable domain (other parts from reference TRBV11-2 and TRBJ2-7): EAGVAQSPRYKIIEKRQSVAFWCNPISGHATLYWYQQILGQGPKLLIQFQNNGVVDDSQLPKDRFSAERLKGVDSTLKIQPAKLEDSAVYLCASSPTGNYEQYFGPGTRLTVT.

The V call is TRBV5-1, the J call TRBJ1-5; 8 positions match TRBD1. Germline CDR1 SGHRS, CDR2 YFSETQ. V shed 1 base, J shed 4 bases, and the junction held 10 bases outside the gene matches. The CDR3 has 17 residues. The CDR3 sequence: CASSLSPGGFGNQPQHF. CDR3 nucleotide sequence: TGCGCCAGCAGCTTGTCCCCAGGGGGCTTTGGGAATCAGCCCCAGCATTTT.

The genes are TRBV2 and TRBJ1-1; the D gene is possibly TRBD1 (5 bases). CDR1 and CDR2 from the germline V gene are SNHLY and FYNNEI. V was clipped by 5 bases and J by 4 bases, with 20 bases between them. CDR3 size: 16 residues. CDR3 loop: CASSRWTGGWGTEAFF. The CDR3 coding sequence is TGTGCCAGCAGTCGTTGGACGGGGGGGTGGGGCACTGAAGCTTTCTTT.

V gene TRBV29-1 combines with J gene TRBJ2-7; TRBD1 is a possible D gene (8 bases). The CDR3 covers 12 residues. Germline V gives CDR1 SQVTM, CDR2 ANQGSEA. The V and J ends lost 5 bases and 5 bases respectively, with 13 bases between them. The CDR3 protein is CSVRTGRDEQYF. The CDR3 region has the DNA TGCAGCGTTCGGACAGGGAGGGACGAGCAGTACTTC.

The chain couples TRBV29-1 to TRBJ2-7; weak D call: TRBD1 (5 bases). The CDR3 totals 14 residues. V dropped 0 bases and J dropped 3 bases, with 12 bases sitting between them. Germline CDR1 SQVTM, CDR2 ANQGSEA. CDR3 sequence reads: CSVEDDKGHYEQYF. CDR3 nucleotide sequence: TGCAGCGTTGAAGATGATAAAGGACACTACGAGCAGTACTTC.

CDR3 protein: CASSFMNSPLHF. The CDR3 region has the DNA TGTGCCAGCAGCTTCATGAATTCACCCCTCCACTTT. The chain links TRBV7-2 to TRBJ1-6; no definite D call. Germline loops: CDR1 SGHTA, CDR2 FQGNSA. Trimming pared 3 bases from V and 7 bases from J, leaving 4 bases between. The CDR3 is made up of 12 amino acids.

The CDR3 is CASSVGGRGPFELYGYTF. CDR3 coding DNA: TGTGCCAGCAGTGTTGGGGGCAGGGGGCCGTTTGAACTTTATGGCTACACCTTC. The chain recombines TRBV6-1 with TRBJ1-2; 8 nucleotides agree with TRBD1. Trimming removed 4 bases from V and 5 bases from J; junction bases left unmatched: 18. Germline V gene lookup returns CDR1 MNHNS and CDR2 SASEGT. The CDR3 is 18 amino acids.

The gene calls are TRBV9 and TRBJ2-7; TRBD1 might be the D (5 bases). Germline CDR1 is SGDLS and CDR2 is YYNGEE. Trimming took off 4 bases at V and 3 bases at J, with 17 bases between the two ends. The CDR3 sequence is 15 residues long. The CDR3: CASSPPGRGYYEQYF. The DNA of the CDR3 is TGTGCCAGCAGCCCCCCAGGAAGGGGATACTACGAGCAGTACTTC.

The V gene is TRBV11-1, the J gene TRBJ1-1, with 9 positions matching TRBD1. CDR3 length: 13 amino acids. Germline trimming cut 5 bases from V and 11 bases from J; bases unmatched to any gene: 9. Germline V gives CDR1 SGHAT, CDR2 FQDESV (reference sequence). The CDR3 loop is CASSLAGTGLAFF. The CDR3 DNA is TGTGCCAGCAGCCTTGCAGGGACAGGGTTGGCTTTCTTT.

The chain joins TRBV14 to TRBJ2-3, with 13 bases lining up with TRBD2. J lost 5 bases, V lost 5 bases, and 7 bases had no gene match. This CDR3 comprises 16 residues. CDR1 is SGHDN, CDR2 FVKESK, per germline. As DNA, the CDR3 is TGTGCCAGCAGCTTGCGGACTAGCGGGAGTCGAGATACGCAGTATTTT. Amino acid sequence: CASSLRTSGSRDTQYF.

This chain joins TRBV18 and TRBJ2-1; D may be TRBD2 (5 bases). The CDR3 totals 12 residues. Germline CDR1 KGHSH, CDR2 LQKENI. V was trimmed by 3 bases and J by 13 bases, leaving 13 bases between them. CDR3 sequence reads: CASSPTRDLQFF. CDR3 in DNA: TGTGCCAGCTCACCCACGAGGGATCTCCAGTTCTTC.

The CDR3 loop reads CASSNLQGSYTF. The CDR3 nucleotides read TGTGCCAGCAGTAACTTACAGGGTTCCTACACCTTC. The V and J genes are TRBV27 and TRBJ1-2; tentative D call: TRBD1 (6 bases). The length of the CDR3 is 12 residues. CDR1 is MNHEY, CDR2 SMNVEV, per germline (reference sequence). V lost 5 bases and J 10 bases, leaving 14 bases between the germline ends.

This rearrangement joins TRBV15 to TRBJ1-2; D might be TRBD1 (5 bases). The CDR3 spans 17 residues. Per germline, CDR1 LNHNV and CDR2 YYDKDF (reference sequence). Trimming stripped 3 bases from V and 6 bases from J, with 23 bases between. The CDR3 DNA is TGTGCCACCAGCAGTAGAGGGACGTGGGGGGTATTGCATGGCTACACCTTC. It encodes CATSSRGTWGVLHGYTF. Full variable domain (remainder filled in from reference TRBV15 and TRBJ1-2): DAMVIQNPRYQVTQFGKPVTLSCSQTLNHNVMYWYQQKSSQAPKLLFHYYDKDFNNEADTPDNFQSRRPNTSFCFLDIRSPGLGDTAMYLCATSSRGTWGVLHGYTFGSGTRLTVV.

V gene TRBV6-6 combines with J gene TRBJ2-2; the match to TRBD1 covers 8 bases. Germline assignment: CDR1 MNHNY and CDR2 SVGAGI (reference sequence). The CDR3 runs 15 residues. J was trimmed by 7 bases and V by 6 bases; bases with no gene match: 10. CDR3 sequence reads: CASSPGTGEGGELFF. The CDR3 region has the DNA TGTGCCAGCAGCCCCGGGACAGGTGAAGGCGGGGAGCTGTTTTTT.